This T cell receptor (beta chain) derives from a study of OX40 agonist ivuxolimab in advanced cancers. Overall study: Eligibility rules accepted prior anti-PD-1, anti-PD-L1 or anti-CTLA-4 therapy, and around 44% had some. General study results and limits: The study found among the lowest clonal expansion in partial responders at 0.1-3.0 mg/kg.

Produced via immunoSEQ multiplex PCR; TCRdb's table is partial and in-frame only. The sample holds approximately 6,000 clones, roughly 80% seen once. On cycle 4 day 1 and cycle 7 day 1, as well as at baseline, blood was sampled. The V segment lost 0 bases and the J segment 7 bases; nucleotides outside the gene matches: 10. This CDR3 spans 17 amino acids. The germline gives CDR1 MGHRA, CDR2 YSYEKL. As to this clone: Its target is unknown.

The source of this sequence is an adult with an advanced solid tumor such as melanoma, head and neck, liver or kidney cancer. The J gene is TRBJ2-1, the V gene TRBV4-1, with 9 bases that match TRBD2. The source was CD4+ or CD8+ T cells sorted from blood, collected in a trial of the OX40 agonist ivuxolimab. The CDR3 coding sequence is TGCGCCAGCAGCCAAGACCTTGGCGGGGGGGCTGAAAATGAGCAGTTCTTC. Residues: CASSQDLGGGAENEQFF.